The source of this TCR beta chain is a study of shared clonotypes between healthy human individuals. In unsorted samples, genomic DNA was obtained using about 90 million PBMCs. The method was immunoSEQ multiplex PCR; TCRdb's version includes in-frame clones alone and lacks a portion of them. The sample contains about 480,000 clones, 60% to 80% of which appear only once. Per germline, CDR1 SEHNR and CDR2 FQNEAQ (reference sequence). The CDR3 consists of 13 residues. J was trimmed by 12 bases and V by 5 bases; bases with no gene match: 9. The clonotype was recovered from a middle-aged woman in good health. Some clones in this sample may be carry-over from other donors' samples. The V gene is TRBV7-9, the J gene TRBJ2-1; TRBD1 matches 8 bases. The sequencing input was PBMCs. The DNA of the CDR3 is TGTGCCAGCAGCATGACAGGGGCCGGGGGGCAGTTCTTC. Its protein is CASSMTGAGGQFF.